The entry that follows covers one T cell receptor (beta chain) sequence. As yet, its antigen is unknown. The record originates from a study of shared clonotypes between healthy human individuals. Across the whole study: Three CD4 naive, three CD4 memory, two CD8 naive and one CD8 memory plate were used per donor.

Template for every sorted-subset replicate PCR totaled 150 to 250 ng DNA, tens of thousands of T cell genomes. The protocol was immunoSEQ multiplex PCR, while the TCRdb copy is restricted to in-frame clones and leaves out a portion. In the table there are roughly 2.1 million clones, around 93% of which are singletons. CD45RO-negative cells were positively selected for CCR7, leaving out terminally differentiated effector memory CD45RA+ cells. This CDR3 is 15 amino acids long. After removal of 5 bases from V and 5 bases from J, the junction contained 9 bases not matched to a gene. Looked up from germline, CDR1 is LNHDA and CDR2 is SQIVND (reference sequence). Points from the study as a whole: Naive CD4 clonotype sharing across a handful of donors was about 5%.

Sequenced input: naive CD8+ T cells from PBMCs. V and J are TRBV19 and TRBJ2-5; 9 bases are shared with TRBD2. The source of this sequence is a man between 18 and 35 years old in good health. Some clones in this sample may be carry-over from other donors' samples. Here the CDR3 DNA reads TGTGCCAGTAGTGTTGGGACTAGCTGGTGGGAGACCCAGTACTTC. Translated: CASSVGTSWWETQYF.